This passage covers 26 T cell receptor beta chains from one sample sequenced in a study of blood T cell repertoires in COVID-19. Produced via immunoSEQ multiplex PCR; TCRdb's table is partial and in-frame only. The profile shows around 300,000 clones, roughly 85% of them singletons. Sample: PBMCs or T cells enriched from blood (not recorded which). All receptors derive from a woman between 50 and 59 years old who had recovered from COVID-19.

The rearrangement links TRBV30 to TRBJ1-5; 8 positions match TRBD1. V shed 2 bases, J shed 4 bases, and the junction held 4 bases outside the gene matches. The CDR3 consists of 14 residues. CDR1 is GTSNPN and CDR2 is SVGIG in the germline V gene (reference sequence). The CDR3: CAWSRDRINQPQHF. The CDR3 DNA follows: TGTGCCTGGAGTCGGGACAGGATTAATCAGCCCCAGCATTTT.

The chain carries TRBV27 and TRBJ1-2; 7 bases fit TRBD1. This CDR3 has 14 amino acids. Germline V gene lookup returns CDR1 MNHEY and CDR2 SMNVEV (reference sequence). V shed 5 bases and J 4 bases; nucleotides not matched to a gene: 7. CDR3 amino acids: CASSRQGLAYGYTF. Written as DNA, the CDR3 is TGTGCCAGCAGTAGACAGGGTTTAGCCTATGGCTACACCTTC.

The chain is built from TRBV5-5 and TRBJ2-7; 9 nucleotides agree with TRBD1. Per the germline V gene, CDR1 is SGHKS and CDR2 is YYEKEE (reference sequence). CDR3 size: 14 residues. The V segment lost 6 bases and the J segment 3 bases; nucleotides outside the gene matches: 7. CDR3 sequence (DNA): TGTGCCAGCAACCAACCGGGACAGGGCTACGAGCAGTACTTC. Encoded protein: CASNQPGQGYEQYF.

The chain is built from TRBV24-1 and TRBJ2-2, with TRBD2 identical over 8 bases. Germline CDR1 and CDR2: KGHDR and SFDVKD. The CDR3 has 16 residues. J was trimmed by 6 bases and V by 3 bases; bases with no gene match: 8. The CDR3 sequence: CATSDPGTSVPGELFF. The CDR3 DNA reads TGTGCCACCAGTGATCCCGGGACTAGTGTCCCCGGGGAGCTGTTTTTT.

The J gene is TRBJ2-7, the V gene TRBV6-5; TRBD1 is a possible D gene (7 bases). V shed 2 bases and J shed 5 bases, with 19 bases lying between them. In germline, CDR1 is MNHEY, CDR2 SVGAGI. The CDR3 runs to 16 residues. CDR3 sequence (DNA): TGTGCCAGCAGTTACCCAATGTCAGGGGGAGGAAACGAGCAGTACTTC. Translated: CASSYPMSGGGNEQYF.

This chain joins TRBV7-2 and TRBJ2-1; the match to TRBD2 covers 7 bases. CDR3 size: 15 residues. The V gene end was trimmed by 2 bases and the J gene end by 7 bases; junction bases not matched to a gene: 8. Germline V CDR1 and CDR2: SGHTA, FQGNSA. As DNA, the CDR3 is TGTGCCAGCAGCTTAACTAGCGTGAGAAGAAATGAGCAGTTCTTC. Translating gives CASSLTSVRRNEQFF.

This clone was recorded once. V and J are TRBV15 and TRBJ1-2; 8 nucleotides match TRBD1. The CDR3 sequence is 14 residues long. Trimming cost V 1 base and J 8 bases; bases outside gene matches: 6. Germline CDR1 is LNHNV and CDR2 is YYDKDF (reference sequence). DNA of the CDR3: TGTGCCACCAGCAGAGCAGGGGGCGGAAAAGGCTACACCTTC. This gives the protein CATSRAGGGKGYTF.

This chain uses TRBV24-1 with TRBJ1-3; no reliable D call. V lost 4 bases and J lost 1, with 7 bases in between. CDR3 length: 14 residues. Per germline, CDR1 KGHDR and CDR2 SFDVKD. CDR3 coding DNA: TGTGCCACCAGTGACCCACGGTCTGGAAACACCATATATTTT. Encoded protein: CATSDPRSGNTIYF.

This chain joins TRBV19 and TRBJ2-2; weak D call: TRBD2 (5 bases). CDR3 size: 15 residues. The germline V gene encodes CDR1 LNHDA and CDR2 SQIVND (reference sequence). The ends were cut back, 7 bases at V and 1 base at J, with 13 bases in the middle. Written as DNA, the CDR3 is TGTGCCAGTATGGAGGAACTTGGGAACACCGGGGAGCTGTTTTTT. Translating gives CASMEELGNTGELFF. Supplemented by reference TRBV19 and TRBJ2-2, the full variable domain reads DGGITQSPKYLFRKEGQNVTLSCEQNLNHDAMYWYRQDPGQGLRLIYYSQIVNDFQKGDIAEGYSVSREKKESFPLTVTSAQKNPTAFYLCASMEELGNTGELFFGEGSRLTVL.

This clone was observed once. This chain links TRBV11-2 with TRBJ1-4; unclear D gene. V lost 0 bases and J 0 bases, leaving 11 bases between the germline ends. Looked up from germline, CDR1 is SGHAT and CDR2 is FQNNGV. The CDR3 covers 17 residues. CDR3 DNA sequence: TGTGCCAGCAGCTTAGATTGGGCTTCGGCAACTAATGAAAAACTGTTTTTT. Protein product: CASSLDWASATNEKLFF.

This clone showed up just once. This chain joins TRBV5-1 and TRBJ1-1; TRBD1 matches at 10 bases. J lost 3 bases, V lost 3 bases, and 5 bases had no gene match. The germline gives CDR1 SGHRS, CDR2 YFSETQ. There are 15 residues in the CDR3. CDR3 DNA: TGCGCCAGCAGCTCTGGGGGACAGGGGTACACTGAAGCTTTCTTT. It specifies CASSSGGQGYTEAFF.

This chain connects TRBV4-2 to TRBJ2-1; no firm D call. This CDR3 contains 13 residues. V was trimmed by 2 bases and J by 9 bases, leaving 11 bases between them. CDR1 is LGHNA and CDR2 is YNFKEQ in the germline V gene. The CDR3 spells CASSQPEPGEQFF. In DNA form, the CDR3 reads TGTGCCAGCAGCCAACCCGAGCCCGGTGAGCAGTTCTTC.

V and J are TRBV9 and TRBJ2-1; 8 bases are shared with TRBD2. This CDR3 comprises 21 residues. Losses at the gene ends were 0 bases for V and 4 bases for J; bases not matched to a gene: 21. Germline assignment: CDR1 SGDLS and CDR2 YYNGEE. CDR3 residues: CASSVVPIGTSALSLYNEQFF. CDR3 DNA sequence: TGTGCCAGCAGCGTAGTGCCCATAGGGACTAGTGCCCTTTCCTTATACAATGAGCAGTTCTTC.

The chain links TRBV18 to TRBJ1-4; D is perhaps TRBD1 (5 bases). Germline values: CDR1 KGHSH, CDR2 LQKENI. The CDR3 spans 16 residues. V lost 4 bases, J lost 0 bases, and 12 bases lay in between. The CDR3 protein is CASSRHRGSTNEKLFF. In DNA form, the CDR3 reads TGTGCCAGCTCACGCCATAGGGGTTCAACTAATGAAAAACTGTTTTTT. The whole variable domain, remainder taken from reference TRBV18 and TRBJ1-4, is NAGVMQNPRHLVRRRGQEARLRCSPMKGHSHVYWYRQLPEEGLKFMVYLQKENIIDESGMPKERFSAEFPKEGPSILRIQQVVRGDSAAYFCASSRHRGSTNEKLFFGSGTQLSVL.

The V and J genes are TRBV5-1 and TRBJ2-5, with 13 bases identical to TRBD2. Germline V lookup: CDR1 SGHRS, CDR2 YFSETQ. This CDR3 region has 15 residues. Germline trimming cut 0 bases from V and 4 bases from J; bases unmatched to any gene: 0. The CDR3 DNA sequence: TGCGCCAGCAGCTTGGGACTAGCGGGAGGAGAGACCCAGTACTTC. Translated: CASSLGLAGGETQYF.

V and J are TRBV13 and TRBJ2-1; D remains ambiguous. The CDR3 runs to 14 residues. V lost 2 bases and J 0 bases, leaving 5 bases between the germline ends. Germline V gene data show CDR1 as PRHDT and CDR2 as FYEKMQ (reference sequence). The CDR3 region is CASSLMSSYNEQFF. CDR3 in DNA: TGTGCCAGCAGCTTAATGAGCTCCTACAATGAGCAGTTCTTC.

The chain joins TRBV7-9 to TRBJ1-1; TRBD1 matches at 8 bases. The CDR3 spans 15 residues. CDR1 and CDR2 from the germline V gene are SEHNR and FQNEAQ (reference sequence). V shed 1 base and J 1 base; nucleotides not matched to a gene: 2. This CDR3 reads CASSLDQGANTEAFF. The CDR3 coding sequence is TGTGCCAGCAGCTTAGACCAGGGGGCGAACACTGAAGCTTTCTTT.

This chain links TRBV7-9 with TRBJ2-7, with D possibly matching TRBD1 (5 bases). V lost 3 bases, J lost 4 bases, and 19 bases lay in between. Germline V gene sequence: CDR1 SEHNR, CDR2 FQNEAQ (reference sequence). The CDR3 sequence is 16 residues long. The CDR3 DNA sequence: TGTGCCAGCAGCTTTCGTATTCAACAGGACGGGTACGAGCAGTACTTC. Translating it yields CASSFRIQQDGYEQYF.

The chain couples TRBV11-3 to TRBJ1-1; D remains unclear. The CDR3 is 13 amino acids. Trimming removed 5 bases from V and 1 base from J, with 8 bases in between. From germline, CDR1 is SGHNT and CDR2 YENEEA. CDR3: CASSAGTNTEAFF. DNA of the CDR3: TGTGCCAGCAGCGCGGGAACGAACACTGAAGCTTTCTTT.

This rearrangement joins TRBV6-2 or TRBV6-3 to TRBJ2-6; perhaps TRBD2 as D (5 bases). Germline CDR1 reads MNHEY; CDR2 reads SVGEGT. The CDR3 totals 18 residues. V lost 0 bases, J lost 0 bases, and 12 bases lay in between. CDR3 bases: TGTGCCAGCAGTTACTCTGGCGGGCCGACCTCTGGGGCCAACGTCCTGACTTTC. It specifies CASSYSGGPTSGANVLTF.

The chain is built from TRBV3-1 (or the pseudogene TRBV3-2) and TRBJ1-2, with 11 bases aligning to TRBD1. There are 14 residues in the CDR3. Germline trimming cut 3 bases from V and 4 bases from J; bases unmatched to any gene: 1. Germline V gene sequence: CDR1 LGHDT, CDR2 YNNKEL (reference sequence). In DNA form, the CDR3 reads TGTGCCAGCAGCCAGGACAGGGGGCTCTATGGCTACACCTTC. Its protein is CASSQDRGLYGYTF.

V gene TRBV3-1 (or the pseudogene TRBV3-2) combines with J gene TRBJ1-2; possibly TRBD1 for D (6 bases). This CDR3 comprises 16 residues. Germline-derived CDR1 and CDR2 are LGHDT and YNNKEL (reference sequence). V was shortened by 1 base and J by 4 bases, with 16 bases between the two germline ends. In DNA, the CDR3 is TGTGCCAGCAGCCAAGTCCCGGACAGCCCAACCTATGGCTACACCTTC. It is translated as CASSQVPDSPTYGYTF.

In DNA form, the CDR3 reads TGCGCCAGCAGCCAAGACCCGGGACAGGGAAATCAGCCCCAGCATTTT. Protein product: CASSQDPGQGNQPQHF. The gene calls are TRBV4-1 and TRBJ1-5; TRBD1 matches at 9 bases. Germline trimming cut 0 bases from V and 4 bases from J; bases unmatched to any gene: 4. This CDR3 spans 16 amino acids. Germline loops: CDR1 MGHRA, CDR2 YSYEKL.

This chain uses TRBV19 with TRBJ2-7, with 14 bases aligning to TRBD2. The V gene's germline CDR1 is LNHDA and CDR2 SQIVND (reference sequence). The CDR3 extends over 14 amino acids. V dropped 6 bases and J dropped 4; count of bases not matched to a gene: 2. CDR3 sequence reads: CASSWTSGGYEQYF. CDR3 coding DNA: TGTGCCAGTAGCTGGACTAGCGGGGGGTACGAGCAGTACTTC.

The rearrangement uses TRBV5-1 and TRBJ2-5; D is unclear. Trimming removed 1 base at V and 5 bases at J, with 12 bases between. Germline CDR1 reads SGHRS; CDR2 reads YFSETQ. The CDR3 contains 14 residues. For the CDR3, the DNA is TGCGCCAGCAGCTTGAACCCTCCGGAGGAGACCCAGTACTTC. It yields the protein CASSLNPPEETQYF.

The chain employs TRBV3-1 (or the pseudogene TRBV3-2) and TRBJ2-5, with D hard to call. V was clipped by 1 base and J by 5 bases, with 8 bases between them. The CDR3 has 13 residues. CDR1 and CDR2 (germline): LGHDT, YNNKEL (reference sequence). The CDR3 loop is CASSQVAVETQYF. The CDR3 nucleotides read TGTGCCAGCAGCCAAGTTGCGGTGGAGACCCAGTACTTC.